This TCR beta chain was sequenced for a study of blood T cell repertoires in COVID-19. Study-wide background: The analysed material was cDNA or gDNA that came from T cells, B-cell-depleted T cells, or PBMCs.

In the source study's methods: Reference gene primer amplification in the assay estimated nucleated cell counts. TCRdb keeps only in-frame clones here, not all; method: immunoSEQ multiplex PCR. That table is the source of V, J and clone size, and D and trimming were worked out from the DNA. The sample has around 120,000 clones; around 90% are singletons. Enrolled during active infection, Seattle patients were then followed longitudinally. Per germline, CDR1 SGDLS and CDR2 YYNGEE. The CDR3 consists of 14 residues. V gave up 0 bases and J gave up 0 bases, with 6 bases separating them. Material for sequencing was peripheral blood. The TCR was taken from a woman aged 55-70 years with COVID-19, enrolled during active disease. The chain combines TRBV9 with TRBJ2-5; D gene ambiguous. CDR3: CASSVDAYQETQYF. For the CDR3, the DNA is TGTGCCAGCAGCGTAGATGCGTACCAAGAGACCCAGTACTTC.